A single T cell receptor beta chain is shown here with its context. The data derive from a study of T cell changes during pregnancy in multiple sclerosis. Produced via immunoSEQ multiplex PCR; TCRdb's table is partial and in-frame only. This table holds tens of thousands of clones, 89% found once. Losses at the gene ends were 4 bases for V and 8 bases for J; bases not matched to a gene: 9. The germline gives CDR1 MDHEN, CDR2 SYDVKM. The CDR3 covers 15 residues. The clonotype originates from a female donor with multiple sclerosis, enrolled in a pregnancy study. The gene calls are TRBV28 and TRBJ2-3, with TRBD2 matching 10 bases. The sample was CD4+ T cells from peripheral blood mononuclear cells, taken in the first trimester of pregnancy. CDR3 nucleotide sequence: TGTGCCAGCAGTTCAGGGACTAGCGAGAGGGGTACGCAGTATTTT. It encodes CASSSGTSERGTQYF. Full variable domain (missing parts from reference TRBV28 and TRBJ2-3): DVKVTQSSRYLVKRTGEKVFLECVQDMDHENMFWYRQDPGLGLRLIYFSYDVKMKEKGDIPEGYSVSREKKERFSLILESASTNQTSMYLCASSSGTSERGTQYFGPGTRLTVL.